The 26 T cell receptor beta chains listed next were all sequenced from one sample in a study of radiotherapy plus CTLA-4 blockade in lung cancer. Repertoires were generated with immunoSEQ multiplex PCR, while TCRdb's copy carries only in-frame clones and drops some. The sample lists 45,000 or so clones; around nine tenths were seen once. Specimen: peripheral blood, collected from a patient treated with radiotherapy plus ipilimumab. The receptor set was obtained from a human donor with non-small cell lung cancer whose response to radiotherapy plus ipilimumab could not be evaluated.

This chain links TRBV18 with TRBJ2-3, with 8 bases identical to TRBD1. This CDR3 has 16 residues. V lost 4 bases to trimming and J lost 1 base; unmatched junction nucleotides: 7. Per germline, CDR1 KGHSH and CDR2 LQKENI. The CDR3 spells CASSLTGTGRTDTQYF. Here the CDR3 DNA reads TGTGCCAGCTCACTTACTGGGACAGGCCGCACAGATACGCAGTATTTT.

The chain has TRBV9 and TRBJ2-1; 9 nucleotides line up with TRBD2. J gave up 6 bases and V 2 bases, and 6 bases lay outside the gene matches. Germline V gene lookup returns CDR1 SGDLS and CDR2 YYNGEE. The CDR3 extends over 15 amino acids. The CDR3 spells CASSVFGGRANEQFF. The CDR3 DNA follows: TGTGCCAGCAGCGTCTTCGGCGGGAGGGCCAATGAGCAGTTCTTC.

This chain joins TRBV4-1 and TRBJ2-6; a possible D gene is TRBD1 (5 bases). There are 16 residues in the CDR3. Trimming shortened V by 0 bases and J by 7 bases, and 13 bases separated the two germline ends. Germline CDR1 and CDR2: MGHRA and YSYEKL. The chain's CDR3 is CASSQDPGLGANVLTF. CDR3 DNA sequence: TGCGCCAGCAGCCAAGATCCAGGGCTTGGAGCCAACGTCCTGACTTTC.

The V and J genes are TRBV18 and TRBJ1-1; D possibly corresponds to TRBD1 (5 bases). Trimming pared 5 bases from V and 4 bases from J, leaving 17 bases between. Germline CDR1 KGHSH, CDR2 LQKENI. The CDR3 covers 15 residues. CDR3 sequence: CASSSDVRVGTEAFF. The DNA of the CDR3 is TGTGCCAGCTCATCAGACGTCAGGGTTGGCACTGAAGCTTTCTTT.

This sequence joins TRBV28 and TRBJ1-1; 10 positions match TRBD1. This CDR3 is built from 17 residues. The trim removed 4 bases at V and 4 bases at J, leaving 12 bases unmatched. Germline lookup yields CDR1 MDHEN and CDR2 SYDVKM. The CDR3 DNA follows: TGTGCCAGCAGTTCTCCGGGACAGGGGTTGGTTAGCACTGAAGCTTTCTTT. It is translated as CASSSPGQGLVSTEAFF.

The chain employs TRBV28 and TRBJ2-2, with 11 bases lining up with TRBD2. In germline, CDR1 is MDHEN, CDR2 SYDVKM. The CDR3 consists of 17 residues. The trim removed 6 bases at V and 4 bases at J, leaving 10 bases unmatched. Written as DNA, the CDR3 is TGTGCCAGCAGCCCCCTACCGGGACTAGCGGCCACCGGGGAGCTGTTTTTT. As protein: CASSPLPGLAATGELFF. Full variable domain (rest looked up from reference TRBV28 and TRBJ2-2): DVKVTQSSRYLVKRTGEKVFLECVQDMDHENMFWYRQDPGLGLRLIYFSYDVKMKEKGDIPEGYSVSREKKERFSLILESASTNQTSMYLCASSPLPGLAATGELFFGEGSRLTVL.

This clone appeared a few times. CDR3 sequence: CATSREVGGLGIQYF. In nucleotides, the CDR3 is TGTGCCACCAGCAGAGAAGTCGGCGGGCTGGGCATTCAGTACTTC. The chain recombines TRBV15 with TRBJ2-4, with D perhaps TRBD2 (5 bases). CDR3 length: 15 amino acids. V gave up 0 bases and J gave up 9 bases, with 15 bases separating them. Germline V gene lookup returns CDR1 LNHNV and CDR2 YYDKDF (reference sequence).

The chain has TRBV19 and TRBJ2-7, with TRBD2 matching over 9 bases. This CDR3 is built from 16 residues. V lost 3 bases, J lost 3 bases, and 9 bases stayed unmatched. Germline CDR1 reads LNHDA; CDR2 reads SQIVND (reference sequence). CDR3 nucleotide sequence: TGTGCCAGTAGTATGTCCGCGGGAGGGCCTGACTACGAGCAGTACTTC. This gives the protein CASSMSAGGPDYEQYF.

This chain's CDR3 is CASSLGLAGSTDTQYF. CDR3 coding DNA: TGTGCCAGCAGCTTGGGACTAGCGGGGAGCACAGATACGCAGTATTTT. The rearrangement joins TRBV5-6 to TRBJ2-3; 11 bases match TRBD2. The length of the CDR3 is 16 residues. V shed 0 bases, J shed 0 bases, and the junction held 0 bases outside the gene matches. CDR1 is SGHDT, CDR2 YYEEEE, per germline.

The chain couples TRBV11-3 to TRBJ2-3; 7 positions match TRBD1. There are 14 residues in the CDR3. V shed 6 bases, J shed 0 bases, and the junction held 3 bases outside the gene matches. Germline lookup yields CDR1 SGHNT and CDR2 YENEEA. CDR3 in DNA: TGTGCCAGCAGTCCAGGGGGAAGCACAGATACGCAGTATTTT. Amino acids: CASSPGGSTDTQYF.

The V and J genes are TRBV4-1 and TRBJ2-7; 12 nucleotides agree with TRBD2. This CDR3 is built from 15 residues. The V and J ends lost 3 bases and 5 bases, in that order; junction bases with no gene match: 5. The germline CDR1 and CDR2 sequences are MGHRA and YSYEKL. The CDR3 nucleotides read TGCGCCAGCAGCCACGCTAGCGGGGGGGCCCACGAGCAGTACTTC. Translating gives CASSHASGGAHEQYF.

The CDR3 protein is CASSLRQGPEETQYF. The CDR3, as DNA: TGCGCCAGCAGCTTGCGGCAGGGGCCCGAAGAGACCCAGTACTTC. The chain has TRBV5-1 and TRBJ2-5, with D perhaps TRBD1 (6 bases). This CDR3 spans 15 amino acids. With 1 base removed from V and 3 bases from J, the gap between germline ends came to 13 bases. Germline CDR1 SGHRS, CDR2 YFSETQ.

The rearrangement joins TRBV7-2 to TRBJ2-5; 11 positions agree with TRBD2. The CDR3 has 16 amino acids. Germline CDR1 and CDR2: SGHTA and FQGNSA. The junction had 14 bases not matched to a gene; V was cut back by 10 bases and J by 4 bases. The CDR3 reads CATGGIAGGGGETQYF. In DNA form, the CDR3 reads TGTGCCACCGGCGGTATAGCGGGGGGGGGCGGAGAGACCCAGTACTTC. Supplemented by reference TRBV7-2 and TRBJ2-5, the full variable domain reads GAGVSQSPSNKVTEKGKDVELRCDPISGHTALYWYRQSLGQGLEFLIYFQGNSAPDKSGLPSDRFSAERTGGSVSTLTIQRTQQEDSAVYLCATGGIAGGGGETQYFGPGTRLLVL.

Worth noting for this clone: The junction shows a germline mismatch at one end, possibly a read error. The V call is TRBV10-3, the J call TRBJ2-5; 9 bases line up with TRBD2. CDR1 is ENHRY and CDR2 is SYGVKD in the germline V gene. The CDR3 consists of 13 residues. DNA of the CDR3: TGTGCCGTCAGACTAGCGGAAGGAGAGACCCAGTACTTC. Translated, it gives CAVRLAEGETQYF.

CDR3 nucleotide sequence: TGTGCCAGCAGCCGAGGGACAGGGGGCGTCCAAGAGACCCAGTACTTC. This encodes CASSRGTGGVQETQYF. The gene calls are TRBV9 and TRBJ2-5; 12 nucleotides match TRBD1. Germline V gene lookup returns CDR1 SGDLS and CDR2 YYNGEE. This CDR3 contains 16 residues. V shed 4 bases, J shed 1 base, and the junction held 5 bases outside the gene matches.

The CDR3, as DNA: TGTGCCAGCAGCCCGGACTATTCCTCCTACGAGCAGTACTTC. Residues: CASSPDYSSYEQYF. The V call is TRBV7-2, the J call TRBJ2-7; tentative D call: TRBD2 (6 bases). Deletions cut 5 bases from V and 0 bases from J, with 11 bases between. The CDR3 contains 14 residues. Germline values: CDR1 SGHTA, CDR2 FQGNSA. The full variable domain, its missing parts supplied by reference TRBV7-2 and TRBJ2-7, is GAGVSQSPSNKVTEKGKDVELRCDPISGHTALYWYRQSLGQGLEFLIYFQGNSAPDKSGLPSDRFSAERTGGSVSTLTIQRTQQEDSAVYLCASSPDYSSYEQYFGPGTRLTVT.

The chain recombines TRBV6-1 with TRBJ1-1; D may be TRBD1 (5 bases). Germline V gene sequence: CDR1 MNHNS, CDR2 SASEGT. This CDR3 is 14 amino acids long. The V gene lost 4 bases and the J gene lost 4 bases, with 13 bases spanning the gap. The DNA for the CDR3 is TGTGCCAGCAGTGGATCCGGAGGGGTCACTGAAGCTTTCTTT. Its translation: CASSGSGGVTEAFF.

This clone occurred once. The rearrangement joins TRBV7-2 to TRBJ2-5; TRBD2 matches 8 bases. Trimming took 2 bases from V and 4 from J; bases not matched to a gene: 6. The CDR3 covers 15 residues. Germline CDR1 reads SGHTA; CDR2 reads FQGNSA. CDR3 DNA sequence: TGTGCCAGCAGCTTACAAGCGGGGGTGAGAGAGACCCAGTACTTC. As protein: CASSLQAGVRETQYF.

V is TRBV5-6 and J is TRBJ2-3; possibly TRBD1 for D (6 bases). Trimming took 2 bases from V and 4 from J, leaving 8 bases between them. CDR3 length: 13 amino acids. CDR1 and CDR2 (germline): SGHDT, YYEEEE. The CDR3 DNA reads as TGTGCCAGCAGCTTCCAGGGGCCAGATACGCAGTATTTT. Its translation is CASSFQGPDTQYF. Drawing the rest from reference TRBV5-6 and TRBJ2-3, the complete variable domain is DAGVTQSPTHLIKTRGQQVTLRCSPKSGHDTVSWYQQALGQGPQFIFQYYEEEERQRGNFPDRFSGHQFPNYSSELNVNALLLGDSALYLCASSFQGPDTQYFGPGTRLTVL.

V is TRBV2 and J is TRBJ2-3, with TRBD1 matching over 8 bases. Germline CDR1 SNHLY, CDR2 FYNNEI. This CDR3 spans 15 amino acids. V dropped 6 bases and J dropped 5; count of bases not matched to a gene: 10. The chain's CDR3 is CASRAPSGGQDTQYF. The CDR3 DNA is TGTGCCAGCAGGGCCCCTTCAGGGGGCCAAGATACGCAGTATTTT.

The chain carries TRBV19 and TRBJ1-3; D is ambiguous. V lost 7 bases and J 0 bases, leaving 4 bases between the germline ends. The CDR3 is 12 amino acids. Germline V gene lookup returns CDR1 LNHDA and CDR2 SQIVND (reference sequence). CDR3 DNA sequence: TGTGCCAGTACGGGCTCTGGAAACACCATATATTTT. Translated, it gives CASTGSGNTIYF.

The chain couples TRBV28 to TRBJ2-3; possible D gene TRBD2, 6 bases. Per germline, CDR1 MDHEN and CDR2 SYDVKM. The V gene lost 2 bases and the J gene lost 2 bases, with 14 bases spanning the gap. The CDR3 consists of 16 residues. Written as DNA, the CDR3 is TGTGCCAGCAGTTTAGTCTACCGGGGGTCCACAGATACGCAGTATTTT. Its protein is CASSLVYRGSTDTQYF.

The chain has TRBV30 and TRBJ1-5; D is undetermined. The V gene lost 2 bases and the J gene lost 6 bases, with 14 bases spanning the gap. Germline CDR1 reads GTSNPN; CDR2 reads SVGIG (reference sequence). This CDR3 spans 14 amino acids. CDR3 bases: TGTGCCTGGAGTAAGGAGCAGGCGGGTCAGCCCCAGCATTTT. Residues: CAWSKEQAGQPQHF.

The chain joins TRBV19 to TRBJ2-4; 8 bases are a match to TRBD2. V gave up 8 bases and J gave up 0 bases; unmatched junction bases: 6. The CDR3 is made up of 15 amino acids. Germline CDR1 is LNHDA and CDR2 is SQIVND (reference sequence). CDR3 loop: CASADLAGAKNIQYF. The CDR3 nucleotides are TGTGCCAGTGCGGACCTAGCGGGAGCCAAAAACATTCAGTACTTC.

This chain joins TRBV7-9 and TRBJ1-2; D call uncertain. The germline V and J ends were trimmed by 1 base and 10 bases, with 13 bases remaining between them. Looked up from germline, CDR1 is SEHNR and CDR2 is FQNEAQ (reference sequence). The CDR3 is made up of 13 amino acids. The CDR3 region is CASSLVRDPPYTF. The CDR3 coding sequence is TGTGCCAGCAGCTTAGTCCGCGATCCCCCCTACACCTTC.

The CDR3, as DNA: TGTGCCAGCAGCTTCAATGTCCAAGAGACCCAGTACTTC. Its translation: CASSFNVQETQYF. V usage is TRBV7-2 and J usage is TRBJ2-5, with D unresolved. The V end was cut by 3 bases, the J end by 1 base, with 6 bases between. Germline V gives CDR1 SGHTA, CDR2 FQGNSA. This CDR3 is built from 13 residues.